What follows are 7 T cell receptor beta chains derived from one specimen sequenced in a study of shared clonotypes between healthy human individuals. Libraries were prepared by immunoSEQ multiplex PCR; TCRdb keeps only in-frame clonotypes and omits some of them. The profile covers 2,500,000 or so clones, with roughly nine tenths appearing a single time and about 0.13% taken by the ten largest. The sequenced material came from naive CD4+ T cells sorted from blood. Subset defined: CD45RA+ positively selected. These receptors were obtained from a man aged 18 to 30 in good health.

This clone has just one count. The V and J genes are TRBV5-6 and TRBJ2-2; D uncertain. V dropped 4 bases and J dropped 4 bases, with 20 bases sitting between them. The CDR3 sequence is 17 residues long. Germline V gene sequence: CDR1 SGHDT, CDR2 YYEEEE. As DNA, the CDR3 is TGTGCCAGCAGCCCCCTCTCTAAGGGTTTCGGCACCGGGGAGCTGTTTTTT. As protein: CASSPLSKGFGTGELFF.

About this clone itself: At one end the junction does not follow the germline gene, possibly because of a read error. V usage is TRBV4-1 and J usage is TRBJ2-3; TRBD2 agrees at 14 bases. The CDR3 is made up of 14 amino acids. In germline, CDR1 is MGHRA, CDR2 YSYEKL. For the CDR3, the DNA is TGCGCCAGCAGCGGACTAGCGGGGGGTGGCGGGGAAACCTTT. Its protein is CASSGLAGGGGETF.

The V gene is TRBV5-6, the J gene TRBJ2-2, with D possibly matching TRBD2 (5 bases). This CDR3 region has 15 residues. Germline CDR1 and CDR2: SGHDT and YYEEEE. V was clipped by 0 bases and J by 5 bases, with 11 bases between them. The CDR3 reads CASSLVGSGTGELFF. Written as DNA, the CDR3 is TGTGCCAGCAGCTTGGTTGGGAGCGGAACCGGGGAGCTGTTTTTT.

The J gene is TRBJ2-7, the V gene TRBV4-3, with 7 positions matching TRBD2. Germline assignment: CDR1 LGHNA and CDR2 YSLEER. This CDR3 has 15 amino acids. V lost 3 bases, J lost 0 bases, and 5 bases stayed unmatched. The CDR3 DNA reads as TGCGCCAGCAGCCAGACGGGAGGAAGCTCCTACGAGCAGTACTTC. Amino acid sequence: CASSQTGGSSYEQYF.

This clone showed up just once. The CDR3 DNA reads TGTGCCAGCAGTTTAGCGGTAGCGGGGGGCACAGATACGCAGTATTTT. This codes for CASSLAVAGGTDTQYF. J is TRBJ2-3 and V is TRBV27; 9 bases agree with TRBD2. CDR1 is MNHEY, CDR2 SMNVEV, per germline (reference sequence). The CDR3 spans 16 residues. V shed 2 bases, J shed 1 base, and the junction held 4 bases outside the gene matches.

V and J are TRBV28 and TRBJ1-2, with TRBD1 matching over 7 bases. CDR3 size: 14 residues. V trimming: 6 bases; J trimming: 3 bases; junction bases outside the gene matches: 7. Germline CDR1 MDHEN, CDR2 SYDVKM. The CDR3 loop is CASRPGTDYYGYTF. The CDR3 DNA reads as TGTGCCAGCAGACCCGGGACAGACTACTATGGCTACACCTTC.

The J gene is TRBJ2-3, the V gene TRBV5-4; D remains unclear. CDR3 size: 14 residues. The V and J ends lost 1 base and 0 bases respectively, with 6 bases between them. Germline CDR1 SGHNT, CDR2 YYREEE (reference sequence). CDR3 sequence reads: CASSLRQSTDTQYF. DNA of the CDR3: TGTGCCAGCAGCTTGCGCCAGAGCACAGATACGCAGTATTTT.